This TCR beta chain is drawn from a study of blood T cell repertoires in COVID-19. Under the authors' procedure: Nucleated cell counts were estimated from reference gene primer amplification. Clones were sequenced by immunoSEQ multiplex PCR, and TCRdb holds only the in-frame ones, with some missing. That table gives V, J and clone size, and the DNA gave D and trimming. The sample holds nearly 70,000 clones, approximately 78% seen once. The germline CDR1 and CDR2 sequences are KGHSH and LQKENI. CDR3 length: 15 residues. V lost 2 bases, J lost 2 bases, and 10 bases lay in between. The sample was peripheral blood. This sequence was found in a woman over 75 with acute or convalescent COVID-19. The J gene is TRBJ1-3, the V gene TRBV18; a possible D gene is TRBD1 (6 bases). DNA of the CDR3: TGTGCCAGCTCACCAATCGCAGGGGCTGGAAACACCATATATTTT. Protein sequence: CASSPIAGAGNTIYF.